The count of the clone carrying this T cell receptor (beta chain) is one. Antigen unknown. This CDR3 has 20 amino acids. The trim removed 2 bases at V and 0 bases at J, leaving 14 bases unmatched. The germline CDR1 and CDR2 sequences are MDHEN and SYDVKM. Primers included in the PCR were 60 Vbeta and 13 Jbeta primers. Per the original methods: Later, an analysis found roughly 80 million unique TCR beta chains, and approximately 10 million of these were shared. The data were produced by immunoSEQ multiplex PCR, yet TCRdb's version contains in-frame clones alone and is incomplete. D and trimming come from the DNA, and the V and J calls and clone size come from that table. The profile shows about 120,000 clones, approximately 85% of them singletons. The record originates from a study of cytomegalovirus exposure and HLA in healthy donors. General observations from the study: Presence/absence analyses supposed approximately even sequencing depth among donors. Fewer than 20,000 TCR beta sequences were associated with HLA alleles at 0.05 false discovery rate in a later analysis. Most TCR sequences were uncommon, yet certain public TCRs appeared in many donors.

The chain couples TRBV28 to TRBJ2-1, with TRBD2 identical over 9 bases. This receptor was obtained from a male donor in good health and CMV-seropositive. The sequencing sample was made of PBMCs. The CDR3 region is CASSLRSVGETSGSYNEQFF. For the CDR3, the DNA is TGTGCCAGCAGTTTACGTTCGGTGGGGGAGACTAGCGGCTCCTACAATGAGCAGTTCTTC.